These 10 T cell receptor beta chains were all obtained from the same sample, sequenced in a study of shared clonotypes between healthy human individuals. Sequenced by immunoSEQ multiplex PCR; TCRdb stores in-frame clones only, minus some. The sample contains about 450,000 clones, around three quarters of which appear only once. Sequencing was performed on PBMCs. Source of these receptors: a woman between 35 and 50 years old in good health. Some clones in this sample may be carry-over from other donors' samples.

The CDR3 is CSGGTSSYEQYF. The CDR3 region has the DNA TGCAGCGGCGGGACTAGCTCCTACGAGCAGTACTTC. The genes are TRBV29-1 and TRBJ2-7, with 8 bases identical to TRBD2. The J segment lost 0 bases and the V segment lost 7 bases, leaving 2 bases of the junction unmatched. Per the germline V gene, CDR1 is SQVTM and CDR2 is ANQGSEA. The CDR3 consists of 12 residues.

J is TRBJ1-3 and V is TRBV29-1; 9 bases match TRBD1. CDR3 size: 15 residues. The germline gives CDR1 SQVTM, CDR2 ANQGSEA. After removal of 3 bases from V and 7 bases from J, the junction contained 10 bases not matched to a gene. CDR3 nucleotides: TGCAGCGTTGAGGGGACAGGGCCCGGGGCGAACACCATATATTTT. It encodes CSVEGTGPGANTIYF.

The chain recombines TRBV6-1 with TRBJ2-7; D remains ambiguous. V lost 5 bases and J 5 bases, leaving 7 bases between the germline ends. The germline V gene encodes CDR1 MNHNS and CDR2 SASEGT. This CDR3 spans 11 amino acids. This chain's CDR3 is CASSHPDEQYF. CDR3 bases: TGTGCCAGCAGTCACCCGGACGAGCAGTACTTC.

This clone occurred once. The chain is built from TRBV27 and TRBJ1-2, with D possibly TRBD1 on 6 matching bases. The V end lost 2 bases, the J end lost 5 bases, and 15 bases lay between the germline ends. CDR1 is MNHEY, CDR2 SMNVEV, per germline (reference sequence). This CDR3 spans 15 amino acids. This chain's CDR3 is CASSLAGTPSYGYTF. In DNA form, the CDR3 reads TGTGCCAGCAGTTTAGCCGGGACACCATCTTATGGCTACACCTTC.

CDR3 protein: CADKQGAWHNEQFF. In DNA, the CDR3 is TGTGCCGATAAACAGGGGGCATGGCACAATGAGCAGTTCTTC. V and J are TRBV2 and TRBJ2-1, with 9 bases identical to TRBD1. V shed 11 bases, J shed 5 bases, and the junction held 10 bases outside the gene matches. This CDR3 contains 14 residues. Germline CDR1 reads SNHLY; CDR2 reads FYNNEI.

This chain links TRBV11-2 with TRBJ1-4; D gene uncertain. Germline V gene lookup returns CDR1 SGHAT and CDR2 FQNNGV. The CDR3 runs to 16 residues. V shed 1 base and J shed 0 bases, with 9 bases lying between them. DNA of the CDR3: TGTGCCAGCAGCTTAGTGGGAATGGCAACTAATGAAAAACTGTTTTTT. Protein: CASSLVGMATNEKLFF. Using reference TRBV11-2 and TRBJ1-4 for the parts outside the CDR3, the full variable domain is EAGVAQSPRYKIIEKRQSVAFWCNPISGHATLYWYQQILGQGPKLLIQFQNNGVVDDSQLPKDRFSAERLKGVDSTLKIQPAKLEDSAVYLCASSLVGMATNEKLFFGSGTQLSVL.

This clone appeared a single time. J is TRBJ1-2 and V is TRBV5-5; D gene unclear. Trimming shortened V by 2 bases and J by 2 bases, and 10 bases separated the two germline ends. The germline V gene has CDR1 SGHKS and CDR2 YYEKEE (reference sequence). The length of the CDR3 is 14 residues. The CDR3 loop reads CASSFISVNYGYTF. The DNA for the CDR3 is TGTGCCAGCAGCTTCATTTCAGTGAACTATGGCTACACCTTC.

The rearrangement links TRBV19 to TRBJ2-1, with D tentatively TRBD2 (6 bases). V was clipped by 3 bases and J by 4 bases, with 10 bases between them. CDR3 size: 14 residues. Germline CDR1 LNHDA, CDR2 SQIVND (reference sequence). The CDR3: CASSMWEAYNEQFF. The CDR3 region has the DNA TGTGCCAGTAGTATGTGGGAGGCGTACAATGAGCAGTTCTTC. Full variable domain (missing parts from reference TRBV19 and TRBJ2-1): DGGITQSPKYLFRKEGQNVTLSCEQNLNHDAMYWYRQDPGQGLRLIYYSQIVNDFQKGDIAEGYSVSREKKESFPLTVTSAQKNPTAFYLCASSMWEAYNEQFFGPGTRLTVL.

The V call is TRBV29-1, the J call TRBJ1-1; 8 bases fit TRBD1. The ends lost 7 bases at V and 4 bases at J; junction bases unmatched: 8. The CDR3 covers 13 residues. Germline CDR1 SQVTM, CDR2 ANQGSEA. CDR3 sequence (DNA): TGCAGCGCCCATGACAGGGGAGGCACTGAAGCTTTCTTT. It yields the protein CSAHDRGGTEAFF.

V and J are TRBV7-8 and TRBJ2-7; TRBD2 matches at 7 bases. Germline CDR1 reads SGHVS; CDR2 reads FQNEAQ. This CDR3 comprises 14 residues. Trimming cost V 0 bases and J 2 bases; bases outside gene matches: 1. The CDR3 spells CASSLAGGPYEQYF. The CDR3 nucleotides are TGTGCCAGCAGCTTAGCGGGAGGGCCCTACGAGCAGTACTTC.